These 12 T cell receptor beta chains share one sample of origin, sequenced in a study of cytomegalovirus exposure and HLA in healthy donors. Both 60 Vbeta primers and 13 Jbeta primers went into the PCR. Only in-frame clones appear in the TCRdb table, and some are missing; sequencing was by immunoSEQ multiplex PCR. The sample includes about 130,000 clones. Sequenced material: PBMCs. The source is a man in his late teens or twenties in good health and CMV-seronegative.

The rearrangement joins TRBV5-1 to TRBJ1-5; the D gene is possibly TRBD1 (5 bases). V was shortened by 1 base and J by 4 bases, with 6 bases between the two germline ends. The germline gives CDR1 SGHRS, CDR2 YFSETQ. This CDR3 spans 13 amino acids. The DNA of the CDR3 is TGCGCCAGCAGCTTGAGGGGTAATCAGCCCCAGCATTTT. This encodes CASSLRGNQPQHF.

V usage is TRBV30 and J usage is TRBJ2-7; 9 bases map to TRBD2. J gave up 5 bases and V 3 bases, and 8 bases lay outside the gene matches. Germline lookup yields CDR1 GTSNPN and CDR2 SVGIG (reference sequence). The CDR3 is made up of 14 amino acids. In nucleotides, the CDR3 is TGTGCCTGGAGGGGCGGGAGGGCCTTGAACGAGCAGTACTTC. This sequence encodes CAWRGGRALNEQYF. Full variable domain (rest looked up from reference TRBV30 and TRBJ2-7): SQTIHQWPATLVQPVGSPLSLECTVEGTSNPNLYWYRQAAGRGLQLLFYSVGIGQISSEVPQNLSASRPQDRQFILSSKKLLLSDSGFYLCAWRGGRALNEQYFGPGTRLTVT.

This chain links TRBV18 with TRBJ1-1; no clear D. V dropped 3 bases and J dropped 8 bases, with 22 bases sitting between them. CDR3 length: 16 amino acids. CDR1 KGHSH and CDR2 LQKENI come from the germline V gene. The CDR3 spells CASSPTLSAIYSEAFF. CDR3 DNA: TGTGCCAGCTCACCCACCCTGTCTGCAATATATAGCGAAGCTTTCTTT.

The genes are TRBV10-1 and TRBJ1-1; D is unclear. Trimming stripped 7 bases from V and 8 bases from J, with 11 bases between. The CDR3 covers 11 residues. CDR1 and CDR2 from the germline V gene are WNHNN and SYGVQD (reference sequence). CDR3 coding DNA: TGCGCCAGCATGGGCCAGACAGAAGCTTTCTTT. It codes for CASMGQTEAFF.

The chain uses TRBV28 and TRBJ2-1; D gene ambiguous. V was cut by 2 bases and J by 8 bases, with 4 bases left in between. CDR1 is MDHEN and CDR2 is SYDVKM in the germline V gene. The CDR3 is 11 amino acids. The CDR3, as DNA: TGTGCCAGCAGTTTAACGGATGAGCAGTTCTTC. Amino acid sequence: CASSLTDEQFF.

The V and J genes are TRBV5-1 and TRBJ1-4; D gene unclear. V lost 2 bases and J 7 bases, leaving 15 bases between the germline ends. Germline V gives CDR1 SGHRS, CDR2 YFSETQ. The CDR3 is 15 residues long. CDR3 amino acids: CASSFSGVSGEKLFF. Written as DNA, the CDR3 is TGCGCCAGCAGCTTCTCAGGCGTCTCTGGTGAAAAACTGTTTTTT.

Worth noting for this clone: Mismatch with germline at one junction end may stem from a read error. The chain uses TRBV29-1 and TRBJ1-3; D perhaps matches TRBD1 (5 bases). The germline V gene encodes CDR1 SQVTM and CDR2 ANQGSEA. The CDR3 loop spans 17 amino acids. As DNA, the CDR3 is TGCAGCGTTGAAAAGAGGGAGGGACTCGCATCTGGAAACAACATATATTTT. This codes for CSVEKREGLASGNNIYF.

The chain joins TRBV29-1 to TRBJ2-2, with a possible D match to TRBD1 (6 bases). Germline CDR1 is SQVTM and CDR2 is ANQGSEA. Trimming stripped 2 bases from V and 2 bases from J, with 12 bases between. CDR3 length: 15 residues. CDR3 region: CSVELAGENTGELFF. The DNA of the CDR3 is TGCAGCGTTGAATTGGCAGGGGAAAACACCGGGGAGCTGTTTTTT.

V gene TRBV28 combines with J gene TRBJ1-5, with TRBD1 matching over 7 bases. V shed 5 bases, J shed 0 bases, and the junction held 7 bases outside the gene matches. Germline values: CDR1 MDHEN, CDR2 SYDVKM. The CDR3 spans 16 residues. The CDR3 coding sequence is TGTGCCAGCAGTGCCTCCGGGACAGTTAGCAATCAGCCCCAGCATTTT. It translates to CASSASGTVSNQPQHF.

This chain links TRBV9 with TRBJ2-7; TRBD2 aligns across 8 bases. V gave up 0 bases and J gave up 4 bases; unmatched junction bases: 3. This CDR3 is built from 14 residues. Per germline, CDR1 SGDLS and CDR2 YYNGEE. The CDR3 here is CASSVGAGAYEQYF. In DNA, the CDR3 is TGTGCCAGCAGCGTAGGAGCGGGAGCATACGAGCAGTACTTC.

The chain employs TRBV27 and TRBJ2-1, with unresolved D. The CDR3 is made up of 16 amino acids. Per the germline V gene, CDR1 is MNHEY and CDR2 is SMNVEV (reference sequence). V gave up 6 bases and J gave up 0 bases, with 15 bases separating them. The CDR3 here is CASSPLPLSSYNEQFF. DNA for the CDR3: TGTGCCAGCAGCCCTCTCCCCTTGAGCTCCTACAATGAGCAGTTCTTC.

The chain uses TRBV25-1 and TRBJ2-1, with 8 bases fitting TRBD2. The V gene end was trimmed by 6 bases and the J gene end by 1 base; junction bases not matched to a gene: 5. The CDR3 has 15 residues. Looked up from germline, CDR1 is MGHDK and CDR2 is SYGVNS. In DNA, the CDR3 is TGTGCCAGCAGCCGACGCGGGAGGTCCTACAATGAGCAGTTCTTC. It encodes CASSRRGRSYNEQFF.